The rows below give T cell receptor beta chains drawn from one sample of a study of blood T cell repertoires in COVID-19. TCRdb keeps only in-frame clones here, not all; method: immunoSEQ multiplex PCR. The sample includes approximately 270,000 clones, roughly nine tenths of them seen just once. Sequenced input: PBMCs or T cells enriched from blood (not recorded which). Receptors originate from a human donor in a cohort exposed to, infected with or recovered from COVID-19 (not recorded which). The donor label of this sample is uncertain. CDR3s leave out the opening cysteine and the closing phenylalanine or tryptophan. Each record gives: V gene, D gene, clone size, J gene, CDR3 protein. The D gene is left open where the match is weak. Expanded clones are given a class, and other clones once, few, many or no size at all.

TRBV19	TRBD1	-	TRBJ1-2	ASATDRGSVYGYT
TRBV6-5	-	-	TRBJ1-2	ASSYSGGDYGYT
TRBV6-1	-	-	TRBJ1-6	ASSERSPEANSPLH
TRBV7-3	-	-	TRBJ2-3	ASSLMPGTQY
TRBV30	-	-	TRBJ1-4	AWSFFLSRGPTNEKLF
TRBV29-1	TRBD1	-	TRBJ1-1	SVGTGTPEAF
TRBV30	-	-	TRBJ1-5	AWGPQGRGPQH
TRBV9	TRBD2	-	TRBJ2-3	ASSVLAGGLGTDTQY
TRBV12-3/TRBV12-4	-	-	TRBJ1-6	ASTGGYNSPLH
TRBV9	-	-	TRBJ2-3	ASSSQPSGSTDTQY
TRBV7-2	TRBD2	-	TRBJ2-1	ASSFGTGGGNEF
TRBV5-1	TRBD1	-	TRBJ1-1	ASSSGTGTETEAF
TRBV12-5	TRBD2	-	TRBJ2-1	ASGPGGRGSEQF
TRBV10-2	-	-	TRBJ2-5	ASSDPVSGFQETQY
TRBV19	TRBD2	-	TRBJ2-3	ASSIFPGLAGGTDTQY
TRBV15	-	-	TRBJ2-7	ATSRGPARGTYEQY
TRBV13	-	-	TRBJ1-5	ASSTHPEQPQH
TRBV5-4	-	-	TRBJ1-1	ASTAGGGTGTEAF
TRBV30	-	-	TRBJ1-1	ACYRVGTEAF
TRBV7-2	-	-	TRBJ1-6	ASSLASGRGSPLH
TRBV6-4	TRBD1	once	TRBJ1-2	ASRGTVDYGYT
TRBV21-1	-	-	TRBJ1-4	ATFWDRVVFGYGPNEKLF
TRBV3-1/TRBV3-2	-	-	TRBJ2-3	ASSQPRGPDTQY
TRBV9	-	-	TRBJ1-1	ASRMGEDSYTEAF
TRBV7-2	-	-	TRBJ1-2	ASSLAGGAAYGYT
TRBV6-5	TRBD1	-	TRBJ2-7	ASSPRQGVFYEQY
TRBV28	-	once	TRBJ1-5	ASSFSTRDQPQH
TRBV12-5	TRBD1	once	TRBJ1-3	ASGLVLGQGALGNTIY
TRBV14	TRBD2	-	TRBJ2-5	ASSQDSTSGVHSQY
TRBV30	TRBD1	-	TRBJ1-4	ACSGGANEKLF
TRBV4-1	TRBD1	-	TRBJ1-6	ASSQEDREGSPLH
TRBV5-1	-	-	TRBJ1-5	ASSLEGGNQPQH
TRBV3-1/TRBV3-2	-	-	TRBJ2-3	ASGLMAGTDTQY
TRBV3-1/TRBV3-2	TRBD1	-	TRBJ1-1	ASSQVTGGNTEAF
TRBV19	-	-	TRBJ1-1	ASSLATMNTEAF
TRBV4-1	TRBD2	-	TRBJ2-5	ASSQGAASGGQETQY
TRBV19	TRBD1	-	TRBJ2-7	ASSGTGTGAANWGTYEQY
TRBV3-1/TRBV3-2	-	-	TRBJ1-3	ASSQDNGVDSGNTIY
TRBV18	TRBD1	-	TRBJ2-1	ASSPGGTGSYNEQF